The source of this T cell receptor (beta chain) is a study of Graves' ophthalmopathy and Graves' hyperthyroidism. The wider study: The stable label applied to hyperthyroidism with no ophthalmopathy within 18 months of follow-up.

Of note for this clonotype: Its antigen is still unknown.

Whole-study findings and limits: Also, most clonotypes expanded in the thyroid above 0.001 frequency appeared in blood.

The CDR3 consists of 14 residues. The germline V gene has CDR1 ENHRY and CDR2 SYGVKD. V lost 4 bases and J lost 7, with 16 bases in between. Using RNA transcripts, the TCR beta CDR3 regions were amplified. The library came from an HTBI-primed first-round RT-PCR and a second-round multiplex PCR. TCRdb recomputed calls from the multiplex PCR reads with MiXCR, one row per CDR3 protein. Among around 1.1 million distinct CDR3 sequences listed, approximately 35% were seen once. Enrollment excluded any patients with other autoimmune diseases, uncontrolled infections, pregnancy or lactation. Patients were diagnosed from clinical symptoms, serum thyroxine, TRAb, thyroid ultrasound and orbital computed tomography.

The chain recombines TRBV10-3 with TRBJ1-1; weak D call: TRBD1 (6 bases). Sequenced input: peripheral blood or thyroid tissue (not recorded which). This receptor was obtained from an adult man with Graves' hyperthyroidism. CDR3 sequence: CAISVAGATNEAFF. As DNA, the CDR3 is TGTGCCATCAGTGTGGCAGGGGCAACTAATGAAGCTTTCTTT.